The next 25 T cell receptor beta chains were all read from a single sample in a study of Graves' ophthalmopathy and Graves' hyperthyroidism. Amplification targeted the TCR beta CDR3 regions, with RNA transcripts as the source material. The first round was an RT-PCR with HTBI primers, and the second round was a multiplex PCR. TCRdb used MiXCR to reprocess the multiplex PCR reads, holding one entry per CDR3 protein. The sample shows 200,000 to 250,000 distinct CDR3 sequences, about 47% of them seen only once. The material sequenced was peripheral blood. The receptors originated from an adult man with Graves' ophthalmopathy.

V and J are TRBV9 and TRBJ1-2; possible D gene TRBD1, 6 bases. The CDR3 contains 12 residues. Germline lookup yields CDR1 SGDLS and CDR2 YYNGEE. The V end was cut by 4 bases, the J end by 8 bases, with 12 bases between. CDR3 in amino acids: CASSQGGGGYTF. The CDR3 DNA reads TGTGCCAGCAGCCAAGGGGGGGGCGGCTACACCTTC.

The V call is TRBV2, the J call TRBJ1-5; D not certain. Trimming stripped 6 bases from V and 8 bases from J, with 20 bases between. The CDR3 is made up of 15 amino acids. Germline loops: CDR1 SNHLY, CDR2 FYNNEI. As DNA, the CDR3 is TGTGCCAGCAGAAAACCTCAGGTGTCCAGCAAGCCCCAGCATTTT. Translated: CASRKPQVSSKPQHF.

This clonotype was detected only a few times. V usage is TRBV9 and J usage is TRBJ1-2; D perhaps matches TRBD1 (6 bases). Germline loops: CDR1 SGDLS, CDR2 YYNGEE. V dropped 2 bases and J dropped 8 bases, with 16 bases sitting between them. The CDR3 consists of 14 residues. CDR3 protein: CASSVGLQGGGYTF. For the CDR3, the DNA is TGTGCCAGCAGCGTGGGACTACAGGGTGGGGGCTACACCTTC.

This clonotype was counted at least ten times. The chain uses TRBV29-1 and TRBJ2-6; 7 positions match TRBD1. Germline trimming cut 7 bases from V and 0 bases from J; bases unmatched to any gene: 12. Germline V gene data show CDR1 as SQVTM and CDR2 as ANQGSEA. The CDR3 length is 17 residues. The CDR3 sequence is CSAYWDSSDSGANVLTF. In DNA, the CDR3 is TGCAGCGCTTATTGGGACAGCTCCGACTCTGGGGCCAACGTCCTGACTTTC.

For this clonotype: The junction does not match germline at one end; this may be a read error. This chain connects TRBV29-1 to TRBJ1-1; 10 nucleotides line up with TRBD1. Germline CDR1 is SQVTM and CDR2 is ANQGSEA. This CDR3 spans 14 amino acids. The CDR3 loop is CSAWTGGRRTGAFF. DNA for the CDR3: TGCAGCGCTTGGACAGGGGGTAGGCGTACTGGAGCTTTCTTT.

Concerning this clonotype itself: A read error may explain this, as a much larger clone is one base away. This chain's CDR3 is CSVEADMNTEAFF. The CDR3 bases are TGCAGCGTTGAAGCGGATATGAACACTGAAGCTTTCTTT. The chain uses TRBV29-1 and TRBJ1-1, with D unresolved. Germline-derived CDR1 and CDR2 are SQVTM and ANQGSEA. Trimming left V 1 base short and J 0 bases short, with 6 bases between. This CDR3 is 13 amino acids long.

In its sample, this clonotype was seen a few times. This sequence joins TRBV3-1 and TRBJ1-5; D is possibly TRBD1 (6 bases). V lost 1 base and J 5 bases, leaving 9 bases between the germline ends. This CDR3 comprises 14 residues. The germline V gene has CDR1 LGHDT and CDR2 YNNKEL (reference sequence). The CDR3 sequence is CASSQGGGHQPQHF. The CDR3 DNA is TGTGCCAGCAGCCAAGGCGGGGGCCATCAGCCCCAGCATTTT.

The chain has TRBV4-1 and TRBJ2-6; D is perhaps TRBD2 (5 bases). From germline, CDR1 is MGHRA and CDR2 YSYEKL. Trimming took 6 bases from V and 2 from J, leaving 11 bases between them. This CDR3 has 15 residues. Here the CDR3 reads CASRVRAAGANVLTF. DNA of the CDR3: TGCGCCAGCAGGGTGAGGGCGGCTGGGGCCAACGTCCTGACTTTC.

This chain uses TRBV10-3 with TRBJ2-7, with 7 positions matching TRBD1. CDR1 and CDR2 (germline): ENHRY, SYGVKD. The junction had 7 bases not matched to a gene; V was cut back by 6 bases and J by 5 bases. The CDR3 extends over 13 amino acids. This CDR3 is CAIRSGTDDEQYF. For the CDR3, the DNA is TGTGCCATCAGATCCGGGACAGATGACGAGCAGTACTTC.

This clonotype was recorded a few times. V gene TRBV6-1 combines with J gene TRBJ1-2; D is perhaps TRBD1 (6 bases). Germline lookup yields CDR1 MNHNS and CDR2 SASEGT. V lost 6 bases to trimming and J lost 3 bases, with 11 bases between them. CDR3 length: 13 residues. CDR3 residues: CASRDSSYYGYTF. The DNA of the CDR3 is TGTGCCAGCAGGGACAGTTCCTACTATGGCTACACCTTC.

This clonotype has just a few counts. CDR3 nucleotide sequence: TGTGCCAGCAGCTTATGGACAGGGGGAAACACCGGGGAGCTGTTTTTT. It yields the protein CASSLWTGGNTGELFF. The chain recombines TRBV7-6 with TRBJ2-2, with 10 bases aligning to TRBD1. The germline V gene has CDR1 SGHVS and CDR2 FNYEAQ. The CDR3 contains 16 residues. V trimming: 2 bases; J trimming: 2 bases; junction bases outside the gene matches: 2.

This clonotype was seen a handful of times. The chain carries TRBV9 and TRBJ1-6, with 7 bases lining up with TRBD1. In germline, CDR1 is SGDLS, CDR2 YYNGEE. With V trimmed by 0 bases and J by 7 bases, 4 bases remained unmatched. CDR3 length: 15 residues. The CDR3 bases are TGTGCCAGCAGCGTAGCGGGACAGAAGAATTCACCCCTCCACTTT. This sequence encodes CASSVAGQKNSPLHF.

V usage is TRBV7-7 and J usage is TRBJ2-5; D is perhaps TRBD2 (6 bases). The CDR3 consists of 14 residues. Germline assignment: CDR1 SSHAT and CDR2 FNYEAQ (reference sequence). CDR3 nucleotides: TGTGCTAGCGGCTTAGATCGGGTCCAAGAGACCCAGTACTTC. Protein sequence: CASGLDRVQETQYF. Full variable domain (rest looked up from reference TRBV7-7 and TRBJ2-5): GAGVSQSPRYKVTKRGQDVTLRCDPISSHATLYWYQQALGQGPEFLTYFNYEAQPDKSGLPSDRFSAERPEGSISTLTIQRTEQRDSAMYRCASGLDRVQETQYFGPGTRLLVL.

Comments on this clonotype: A read error is likely, as this CDR3 ends without the conserved phenylalanine or tryptophan. The limits of the CDR3 on the DNA are not certain, so only TCRdb's listed CDR3 is given. The V and J genes are TRBV10-3 and TRBJ2-7. The germline CDR1 and CDR2 sequences are ENHRY and SYGVKD. The CDR3 extends over 8 residues, inclusive of both ends. The CDR3 protein is CAISESKA.

With respect to this clonotype: This may arise from a read error, as a much more abundant clone is one base away. V gene TRBV29-1 combines with J gene TRBJ1-6, with 7 bases identical to TRBD1. Trimming removed 6 bases from V and 9 bases from J; junction bases left unmatched: 8. This CDR3 comprises 13 residues. CDR1 and CDR2 from the germline V gene are SQVTM and ANQGSEA. The CDR3 reads CSVAEGATSPLHF. In DNA form, the CDR3 reads TGCAGCGTGGCCGAGGGGGCTACTTCACCCCTCCACTTT.

Details on this clonotype: A single base separates this from a much larger clone, so it may be a read error. This chain joins TRBV10-3 and TRBJ2-7; D might be TRBD1 (5 bases). V lost 11 bases and J 7 bases, leaving 15 bases between the germline ends. The CDR3 is made up of 11 amino acids. Germline CDR1 and CDR2: ENHRY and SYGVKD. The CDR3 loop reads CAVGQGLEQYF. The CDR3 DNA follows: TGTGCCGTCGGGCAGGGATTAGAGCAGTACTTC.

This chain uses TRBV7-6 with TRBJ1-2; 7 positions match TRBD1. There are 13 residues in the CDR3. CDR1 SGHVS and CDR2 FNYEAQ come from the germline V gene. V was pared by 6 bases and J by 5 bases, with 6 bases of the junction left unmatched. This CDR3 reads CASSAGQIYGYTF. In DNA, the CDR3 is TGTGCCAGCAGTGCGGGACAGATATATGGCTACACCTTC. The variable domain in full, completed from reference TRBV7-6 and TRBJ1-2, reads GAGVSQSPRYKVTKRGQDVALRCDPISGHVSLYWYRQALGQGPEFLTYFNYEAQQDKSGLPNDRFSAERPEGSISTLTIQRTEQRDSAMYRCASSAGQIYGYTFGSGTRLTVV.

This clonotype was recorded only once. V gene TRBV2 combines with J gene TRBJ1-4, with D perhaps matching TRBD1 (6 bases). Trimming took off 5 bases at V and 5 bases at J, with 12 bases between the two ends. The CDR3 runs to 14 residues. CDR1 is SNHLY, CDR2 FYNNEI, per germline. This CDR3 reads CASSYGGGNEKLFF. The CDR3 region has the DNA TGTGCCAGCAGTTACGGGGGCGGGAATGAAAAACTGTTTTTT. Using reference TRBV2 and TRBJ1-4 for the parts outside the CDR3, the full variable domain is EPEVTQTPSHQVTQMGQEVILRCVPISNHLYFYWYRQILGQKVEFLVSFYNNEISEKSEIFDDQFSVERPDGSNFTLKIRSTKLEDSAMYFCASSYGGGNEKLFFGSGTQLSVL.

This chain uses TRBV2 with TRBJ2-7; possible D gene TRBD2, 5 bases. The germline CDR1 and CDR2 sequences are SNHLY and FYNNEI. The germline V and J ends were trimmed by 7 bases and 3 bases, with 16 bases remaining between them. The CDR3 runs to 14 residues. The chain's CDR3 is CASNVRNSVYEQYF. The CDR3 region has the DNA TGTGCCAGCAATGTGAGGAATAGCGTCTACGAGCAGTACTTC.

This clonotype occurred a few times. This chain joins TRBV10-3 and TRBJ1-2; TRBD1 is a possible D gene (5 bases). Germline V gene sequence: CDR1 ENHRY, CDR2 SYGVKD. Trimming pared 8 bases from V and 0 bases from J, leaving 10 bases between. This CDR3 spans 13 amino acids. CDR3 residues: CAIAGAANYGYTF. The CDR3 DNA reads as TGTGCCATCGCCGGGGCCGCTAACTATGGCTACACCTTC.

There are a few counts of this clonotype. The rearrangement links TRBV10-2 to TRBJ2-7; TRBD1 aligns across 8 bases. The CDR3 has 14 amino acids. Per the germline V gene, CDR1 is WSHSY and CDR2 is SAAADI. The CDR3 is CARSEGTGVNEQYF. DNA of the CDR3: TGCGCTCGCAGCGAAGGGACAGGCGTAAACGAGCAGTACTTC.

V is TRBV5-1 and J is TRBJ1-6; D might be TRBD1 (5 bases). The V gene's germline CDR1 is SGHRS and CDR2 YFSETQ. Trimming cost V 0 bases and J 8 bases, with 15 bases left between them. The CDR3 has 16 amino acids. In nucleotides, the CDR3 is TGCGCCAGCAGCTTGGGATGGGGGGGAGGTGATTCACCCCTCCACTTT. Amino acid sequence: CASSLGWGGGDSPLHF.

The rearrangement uses TRBV15 and TRBJ1-5; 12 nucleotides align to TRBD1. Germline V CDR1 and CDR2: LNHNV, YYDKDF (reference sequence). With V trimmed by 6 bases and J by 2 bases, 8 bases remained unmatched. This CDR3 has 17 residues. CDR3 protein: CATSSWGQGAGNQPQHF. For the CDR3, the DNA is TGTGCCACCAGTTCTTGGGGACAGGGGGCAGGCAATCAGCCCCAGCATTTT. Supplemented by reference TRBV15 and TRBJ1-5, the full variable domain reads DAMVIQNPRYQVTQFGKPVTLSCSQTLNHNVMYWYQQKSSQAPKLLFHYYDKDFNNEADTPDNFQSRRPNTSFCFLDIRSPGLGDTAMYLCATSSWGQGAGNQPQHFGDGTRLSIL.

This clonotype was seen just once. This rearrangement joins TRBV20-1 to TRBJ1-4; 8 bases are a match to TRBD1. The V segment lost 6 bases and the J segment 7 bases; nucleotides outside the gene matches: 7. Per the germline V gene, CDR1 is DFQATT and CDR2 is SNEGSKA (reference sequence). This CDR3 contains 13 residues. CDR3 region: CSAGQGASEKLFF. DNA of the CDR3: TGCAGTGCCGGACAGGGAGCCAGTGAAAAACTGTTTTTT.

The rearrangement links TRBV6-4 to TRBJ1-6; D not certain. Deletions cut 0 bases from V and 7 bases from J, with 10 bases between. Germline values: CDR1 MRHNA, CDR2 SNTAGT. This CDR3 contains 15 residues. The CDR3 is CASSDSNMLNSPLHF. The CDR3 DNA reads TGTGCCAGCAGTGACTCGAATATGTTGAATTCACCCCTCCACTTT.